The rows below give T cell receptor beta chains drawn from one sample of a study of beta chain features in type 1 diabetes. The method was immunoSEQ multiplex PCR; TCRdb's version includes in-frame clones alone and lacks a portion of them. The table has around 430,000 clones, roughly 31% seen once; the top ten hold almost 0.065%. The sample was naive CD4+ T cells from blood. These receptors originate from a man aged 18 to 35 in good health. Each CDR3 is given with its conserved first and last residue. Clone size is not always given. Where it is, it says once, few, many or a class for expanded clones.

v_call: TRBV19
j_call: TRBJ2-6
clone_size: few
cdr3_aa: CASSPPGANVLTF

v_call: TRBV30
j_call: TRBJ2-3
clone_size: few
cdr3_aa: CAWSIAGGTDTQYF

v_call: TRBV7-9
j_call: TRBJ1-4
clone_size: -
cdr3_aa: CASSLTGDRRFEKLFF

v_call: TRBV7-6
j_call: TRBJ2-4
clone_size: -
cdr3_aa: CASSLGAFGAQNIQYF

v_call: TRBV7-2
j_call: TRBJ2-7
clone_size: -
cdr3_aa: CASSSTGWGAYEQYF

v_call: TRBV4-1
j_call: TRBJ2-1
clone_size: -
cdr3_aa: CASSHAKPTGGFYNEQFF

v_call: TRBV9
j_call: TRBJ2-1
clone_size: -
cdr3_aa: CASSPRLAGTYNEQFF

v_call: TRBV5-6
j_call: TRBJ2-1
clone_size: -
cdr3_aa: CASSLVGLALGNEQFF

v_call: TRBV30
j_call: TRBJ2-3
clone_size: -
cdr3_aa: CAWRGRDTQYF

v_call: TRBV6-5
j_call: TRBJ2-3
clone_size: few
cdr3_aa: CASSYLGQGATDTQYF

v_call: TRBV9
j_call: TRBJ1-2
clone_size: -
cdr3_aa: CASSVGPLNYGYTF

v_call: TRBV6-5
j_call: TRBJ1-5
clone_size: -
cdr3_aa: CASSKYGSRDEAQHF

v_call: TRBV7-2
j_call: TRBJ2-3
clone_size: -
cdr3_aa: CASSPSHRGGTDTQYF

v_call: TRBV7-6
j_call: TRBJ2-7
clone_size: -
cdr3_aa: CASSSQGQGYEQYF

v_call: TRBV7-6
j_call: TRBJ1-2
clone_size: -
cdr3_aa: CASSLGRGGYTF

v_call: TRBV10-3
j_call: TRBJ2-1
clone_size: few
cdr3_aa: CAIREDRAYNEQFF

v_call: TRBV30
j_call: TRBJ1-4
clone_size: -
cdr3_aa: CAWSEDRDEKLFF

v_call: TRBV29-1
j_call: TRBJ2-3
clone_size: -
cdr3_aa: CSVEDSRGFTDTQYF

v_call: TRBV5-4
j_call: TRBJ2-2
clone_size: -
cdr3_aa: CASSSGTGWSGELFF

v_call: TRBV4-2
j_call: TRBJ2-3
clone_size: -
cdr3_aa: CASSQESADTQYF

v_call: TRBV7-9
j_call: TRBJ2-2
clone_size: -
cdr3_aa: CASSLVDTGELFF

v_call: TRBV4-1
j_call: TRBJ1-2
clone_size: -
cdr3_aa: CASSLTQQGYGYTF

v_call: TRBV30
j_call: TRBJ2-2
clone_size: -
cdr3_aa: CAWRGRVDTGELFF

v_call: TRBV5-4
j_call: TRBJ2-4
clone_size: -
cdr3_aa: CASSFGPNIQYF

v_call: TRBV7-2
j_call: TRBJ2-1
clone_size: -
cdr3_aa: CASSLAYEQFF

v_call: TRBV14
j_call: TRBJ2-5
clone_size: few
cdr3_aa: CASSRRETQYF

v_call: TRBV19
j_call: TRBJ2-5
clone_size: -
cdr3_aa: CASVGLAGSETQYF

v_call: TRBV7-9
j_call: TRBJ2-1
clone_size: few
cdr3_aa: CASSLMQGYDEQFF

v_call: TRBV7-3
j_call: TRBJ2-1
clone_size: -
cdr3_aa: CASSSTGLRYNEQFF

v_call: TRBV7-6
j_call: TRBJ2-5
clone_size: few
cdr3_aa: CASSLDLGIKETQYF

v_call: TRBV7-2
j_call: TRBJ1-5
clone_size: -
cdr3_aa: CASSFGGGDQPQHF

v_call: TRBV30
j_call: TRBJ1-5
clone_size: few
cdr3_aa: CAWSLQGNQPQHF

v_call: TRBV4-3
j_call: TRBJ1-1
clone_size: -
cdr3_aa: CASSQDDRGGTEAFF

v_call: TRBV5-4
j_call: TRBJ2-3
clone_size: -
cdr3_aa: CASSLASASTDTQYF

v_call: TRBV30
j_call: TRBJ1-1
clone_size: -
cdr3_aa: CAWSPGQWNTEAFF

v_call: TRBV30
j_call: TRBJ1-2
clone_size: few
cdr3_aa: CAWTLGQAPGYGYTF

v_call: TRBV5-1
j_call: TRBJ2-5
clone_size: -
cdr3_aa: CASNDLEETQYF

v_call: TRBV10-3
j_call: TRBJ1-2
clone_size: few
cdr3_aa: CAISESTGQGSYGYTF

v_call: TRBV2
j_call: TRBJ2-1
clone_size: few
cdr3_aa: CASSVFLAGLGNEQFF

v_call: TRBV14
j_call: TRBJ2-7
clone_size: few
cdr3_aa: CASSLWSGDSYEQYF

v_call: TRBV30
j_call: TRBJ2-5
clone_size: few
cdr3_aa: CAWSVKNKETQYF

v_call: TRBV28
j_call: TRBJ2-5
clone_size: -
cdr3_aa: CASSLNQGAKETQYF

v_call: TRBV7-2
j_call: TRBJ2-3
clone_size: -
cdr3_aa: CASSLDWTADTQYF

v_call: TRBV11-1
j_call: TRBJ2-7
clone_size: few
cdr3_aa: CASSLDGAYEQYF

v_call: TRBV7-6
j_call: TRBJ2-3
clone_size: -
cdr3_aa: CASSTQYTDTQYF

v_call: TRBV2
j_call: TRBJ2-3
clone_size: -
cdr3_aa: CASSGTETDTQYF

v_call: TRBV10-3
j_call: TRBJ2-1
clone_size: -
cdr3_aa: CAISETGPRQFF

v_call: TRBV23-1
j_call: TRBJ2-1
clone_size: -
cdr3_aa: CASSLNRWGLNNEQFF

v_call: TRBV9
j_call: TRBJ2-1
clone_size: -
cdr3_aa: CASSAGLYNEQFF

v_call: TRBV15
j_call: TRBJ2-5
clone_size: once
cdr3_aa: CATSRENGPWETQYF

v_call: TRBV10-3
j_call: TRBJ2-5
clone_size: -
cdr3_aa: CAISRQVQETQYF

v_call: TRBV29-1
j_call: TRBJ2-2
clone_size: -
cdr3_aa: CSVGASGSPGELFF